The clone carrying this T cell receptor beta chain was counted only a few times. The antigen is unknown. The read comes to an end 3 residues before the CDR3 does, leaving the germline J gene to fill in the end. CVID meant reduced serum IgG, IgA and/or IgM plus specific antibody deficiency. Aged about 9 to 70 years, CVID subjects averaged about 40 years old. Blood came from CVID subjects not ill and not taking immunomodulatory or immunosuppressive medication. This specimen belongs to a study of T cell clonality in common variable immunodeficiency. The study's findings and limits: Fewer deletions and N-nucleotide insertions were reportedly seen in common variable immunodeficiency TCR beta sequences. CVID subjects shared fewer TCRbeta clones than healthy controls did.

Germline CDR1 SGHDN, CDR2 FVKESK. Unmatched junction bases numbered 7, after V lost 4 bases and J lost 3 bases. This CDR3 is 15 amino acids long. Libraries were prepared by immunoSEQ multiplex PCR; TCRdb keeps only in-frame clonotypes and omits some of them. The repertoire shows some 19,000 clones, none seen only once; the top ten take around 23%. This receptor was identified in a human donor with common variable immunodeficiency. This rearrangement joins TRBV14 to TRBJ2-7, with 9 bases identical to TRBD1. The sample consisted of peripheral blood mononuclear cells. The CDR3 loop reads CASSPRQGGFYEQYF. The CDR3 bases that were read are TGTGCCAGCAGCCCCCGACAGGGGGGTTTCTACGAG.